Following are 29 T cell receptor beta chains from one sample sequenced in a study of CD4 T cells in relation to SARS-CoV-2 and coronaviruses. Sequencing was performed with immunoSEQ multiplex PCR; in TCRdb, only in-frame clones are kept and a portion is missing. The sample contains fewer than 15,000 clones, roughly 80% of which appear only once. The unexposed donors gave CD4+ T cells in about 2010-2018, prior to COVID-19. CD4+ T cells were isolated from the cells after around 9 days of culture. Antigens of these TCRs are unknown. The sequenced sample consisted of CD4+ T cells from PBMCs, cultured in vitro. These receptors came from a human donor in good health.

The V gene is TRBV10-3, the J gene TRBJ1-3, with D hard to call. V lost 0 bases to trimming and J lost 0 bases, with 9 bases between them. This CDR3 is built from 16 residues. Germline V gene sequence: CDR1 ENHRY, CDR2 SYGVKD. The CDR3 sequence is CAISESPAGSGNTIYF. The CDR3 DNA reads TGTGCCATCAGTGAGTCCCCAGCCGGCTCTGGAAACACCATATATTTT.

In its sample, this clone was seen once. This chain uses TRBV6-6 with TRBJ2-1; D call uncertain. CDR1 MNHNY and CDR2 SVGAGI come from the germline V gene (reference sequence). This CDR3 has 15 residues. V was clipped by 6 bases and J by 2 bases, with 14 bases between them. The chain's CDR3 is CASRLDQDPYNEQFF. The CDR3 DNA reads as TGTGCCAGCAGACTCGACCAGGACCCCTACAATGAGCAGTTCTTC.

The CDR3 here is CASSKGCGRGNQPQHF. The CDR3 DNA is TGTGCCAGCAGCAAAGGATGCGGCAGGGGCAATCAGCCCCAGCATTTT. This chain uses TRBV21-1 with TRBJ1-5; no check of the table's D call, TRBD1, against the DNA was made. TRBV21-1 is shown as a pseudogene. The CDR3 consists of 16 residues.

This clone was seen once. This chain uses TRBV19 with TRBJ2-1; TRBD2 matches 11 bases. The V segment lost 5 bases and the J segment 2 bases; nucleotides outside the gene matches: 5. Germline V lookup: CDR1 LNHDA, CDR2 SQIVND (reference sequence). The CDR3 extends over 16 amino acids. DNA for the CDR3: TGTGCCAGTAGTGTTTCGACTAGCGGGGCCTACAATGAGCAGTTCTTC. Protein sequence: CASSVSTSGAYNEQFF.

The CDR3 loop reads CSASVSGRNEQFF. DNA of the CDR3: TGCAGTGCTAGTGTCTCGGGGAGGAATGAGCAGTTCTTC. This chain connects TRBV20-1 to TRBJ2-1; the D gene is possibly TRBD2 (6 bases). The germline gives CDR1 DFQATT, CDR2 SNEGSKA (reference sequence). V was pared by 3 bases and J by 7 bases, with 13 bases between. The CDR3 loop spans 13 amino acids.

V gene TRBV18 combines with J gene TRBJ2-2, with D perhaps assigned TRBD1 or TRBD2 (5 bases each). There are 16 residues in the CDR3. Trimming left V 0 bases short and J 2 bases short, with 10 bases between. The germline CDR1 and CDR2 sequences are KGHSH and LQKENI. In nucleotides, the CDR3 is TGTGCCAGCTCACCACCGAGGGGCAGAAACACCGGGGAGCTGTTTTTT. It encodes CASSPPRGRNTGELFF. Using reference TRBV18 and TRBJ2-2 for the parts outside the CDR3, the full variable domain is NAGVMQNPRHLVRRRGQEARLRCSPMKGHSHVYWYRQLPEEGLKFMVYLQKENIIDESGMPKERFSAEFPKEGPSILRIQQVVRGDSAAYFCASSPPRGRNTGELFFGEGSRLTVL.

The chain uses TRBV4-1 and TRBJ2-5; D is uncertain. Trimming took 2 bases from V and 4 from J, leaving 14 bases between them. This CDR3 comprises 15 residues. Germline V gene lookup returns CDR1 MGHRA and CDR2 YSYEKL. CDR3 nucleotide sequence: TGCGCCAGCAGCCAAACTAACCTCTGGACAGAGACCCAGTACTTC. Protein: CASSQTNLWTETQYF.

The genes are TRBV5-8 and TRBJ1-1; no clear D. The CDR3 totals 11 residues. V dropped 7 bases and J dropped 6 bases, with 10 bases sitting between them. CDR1 and CDR2 from the germline V gene are SGHTS and YDEGEE. CDR3 coding DNA: TGTGCCAGCGTTCCCTGGGCTGAAGCTTTCTTT. Protein product: CASVPWAEAFF.

The rearrangement links TRBV27 to TRBJ2-7; D possibly matches TRBD1 or TRBD2 (5 bases each). CDR1 MNHEY and CDR2 SMNVEV come from the germline V gene (reference sequence). The CDR3 extends over 13 amino acids. V lost 3 bases to trimming and J lost 4 bases, with 10 bases between them. The DNA for the CDR3 is TGTGCCAGCAGTTTTAGGGGCGGGTACGAGCAGTACTTC. Protein sequence: CASSFRGGYEQYF.

This clone was counted between two and nine times. The chain carries TRBV6-1 and TRBJ1-3; D is unclear. Germline loops: CDR1 MNHNS, CDR2 SASEGT. V lost 3 bases and J lost 0, with 9 bases in between. The CDR3 contains 15 residues. CDR3 DNA: TGTGCCAGCAGTGATACAGCTGCCTCTGGAAACACCATATATTTT. Its translation is CASSDTAASGNTIYF.

This clone was counted only a few times. This sequence joins TRBV7-9 and TRBJ1-4; D is perhaps TRBD1 (6 bases). Trimming took off 5 bases at V and 5 bases at J, with 12 bases between the two ends. The CDR3 is 14 residues long. Germline-derived CDR1 and CDR2 are SEHNR and FQNEAQ (reference sequence). CDR3 DNA: TGTGCCAGCAGCCTTCCGGACAGAAATGAAAAACTGTTTTTT. Amino acid sequence: CASSLPDRNEKLFF.

The rearrangement uses TRBV7-2 and TRBJ2-7; 10 nucleotides match TRBD2. With 7 bases clipped from V and 4 bases from J, the junction kept 4 bases outside the gene matches. Germline CDR1 reads SGHTA; CDR2 reads FQGNSA. The CDR3 sequence is 13 residues long. The CDR3 nucleotides are TGTGCCAGCACCAGCGGGAGGGTATACGAGCAGTACTTC. It codes for CASTSGRVYEQYF.

This chain joins TRBV18 and TRBJ1-2; D ambiguous. Trimming took 1 base from V and 5 from J, leaving 8 bases between them. The CDR3 totals 13 residues. Germline V gives CDR1 KGHSH, CDR2 LQKENI. CDR3 in DNA: TGTGCCAGCTCACCACTCCCCGCATATGGCTACACCTTC. The encoded protein is CASSPLPAYGYTF.

This clone has only a few counts. The genes are TRBV5-6 and TRBJ1-4, with D possibly being TRBD1 (5 bases). CDR3 length equals 13 residues. In germline, CDR1 is SGHDT, CDR2 YYEEEE. Trimming stripped 3 bases from V and 4 bases from J, with 7 bases between. The CDR3 nucleotides read TGTGCCAGCAGCTGGGGGATTAATGAAAAACTGTTTTTT. Translating gives CASSWGINEKLFF.

J is TRBJ2-5 and V is TRBV19, with TRBD2 matching 14 bases. This CDR3 has 14 amino acids. With 7 bases clipped from V and 5 bases from J, the junction kept 3 bases outside the gene matches. Germline CDR1 reads LNHDA; CDR2 reads SQIVND (reference sequence). This CDR3 is CASMGLAGDETQYF. CDR3 DNA sequence: TGTGCCAGTATGGGACTAGCGGGGGATGAGACCCAGTACTTC.

This clone was seen more than once but under ten times. The rearrangement joins TRBV6-5 to TRBJ1-2; 7 bases are shared with TRBD1. The ends lost 7 bases at V and 7 bases at J; junction bases unmatched: 9. The germline CDR1 and CDR2 sequences are MNHEY and SVGAGI. This CDR3 is 13 amino acids long. This CDR3 reads CASIGQAKGGYTF. In DNA form, the CDR3 reads TGTGCCAGCATTGGACAGGCTAAGGGTGGCTACACCTTC.

The chain's CDR3 is CAISAWDRGDYGYTF. Here the CDR3 DNA reads TGTGCCATCAGTGCCTGGGACAGGGGAGACTATGGCTACACCTTC. This chain connects TRBV10-3 to TRBJ1-2; 10 positions agree with TRBD1. The germline gives CDR1 ENHRY, CDR2 SYGVKD. Trimming at V came to 4 bases and at J to 3 bases, leaving 5 bases not matched to a gene. The CDR3 spans 15 residues.

This sequence joins TRBV10-3 and TRBJ2-3, with 7 bases aligning to TRBD2. The CDR3 consists of 13 residues. Germline CDR1 and CDR2: ENHRY and SYGVKD. V lost 11 bases and J lost 4; bases outside the gene matches: 9. DNA for the CDR3: TGTGCCTCCCGACTAGCCCCGCCAGATACGCAGTATTTT. Its translation: CASRLAPPDTQYF.

The chain joins TRBV5-5 to TRBJ1-5, with D possibly matching TRBD1 (6 bases). The CDR3 runs 13 residues. The ends were cut back, 4 bases at V and 5 bases at J, with 10 bases in the middle. Germline V gene sequence: CDR1 SGHKS, CDR2 YYEKEE (reference sequence). The CDR3 DNA reads as TGTGCCAGCAGCGTCCGGACAGATCAGCCCCAGCATTTT. As protein: CASSVRTDQPQHF.

V gene TRBV10-3 combines with J gene TRBJ2-7, with 9 bases fitting TRBD1. V dropped 7 bases and J dropped 3; count of bases not matched to a gene: 16. This CDR3 is built from 17 residues. CDR1 ENHRY and CDR2 SYGVKD come from the germline V gene. CDR3 in DNA: TGTGCCATCAATAACGGGGTAAGCGGGACAGGGAACTACGAGCAGTACTTC. Translation: CAINNGVSGTGNYEQYF.

The V call is TRBV4-1, the J call TRBJ1-6; D not certain. Trimming removed 1 base at V and 5 bases at J, with 9 bases between. The CDR3 contains 15 residues. Germline values: CDR1 MGHRA, CDR2 YSYEKL. In nucleotides, the CDR3 is TGCGCCAGCAGCCAAGGAACAGTAAATAATTCACCCCTCCACTTT. Amino acids: CASSQGTVNNSPLHF.

The chain couples TRBV18 to TRBJ2-5, with TRBD1 identical over 7 bases. CDR3 length equals 16 residues. Trimming at V came to 4 bases and at J to 1 base, leaving 9 bases not matched to a gene. Per the germline V gene, CDR1 is KGHSH and CDR2 is LQKENI. The CDR3: CASSLSQGMGQETQYF. CDR3 nucleotides: TGTGCCAGCTCACTTTCACAGGGGATGGGCCAAGAGACCCAGTACTTC.

The chain carries TRBV7-2 and TRBJ2-1, with 9 bases that match TRBD2. This CDR3 comprises 15 residues. Per the germline V gene, CDR1 is SGHTA and CDR2 is FQGNSA. The ends lost 3 bases at V and 6 bases at J; junction bases unmatched: 6. The CDR3: CASSFSIAGVNEQFF. In DNA form, the CDR3 reads TGTGCCAGCAGCTTTTCTATAGCGGGAGTCAATGAGCAGTTCTTC.

CDR3 amino acids: CASSQEMNEQFF. CDR3 in DNA: TGTGCCAGCAGCCAAGAAATGAATGAGCAGTTCTTC. The J gene is TRBJ2-1, the V gene TRBV3-1 (or the pseudogene TRBV3-2); D is uncertain. With 0 bases removed from V and 7 bases from J, the gap between germline ends came to 4 bases. Germline CDR1 LGHDT, CDR2 YNNKEL (reference sequence). The CDR3 is made up of 12 amino acids.

This chain joins TRBV6-5 and TRBJ2-1; weak D call: TRBD1 (6 bases). The CDR3 is made up of 14 amino acids. With 5 bases removed from V and 4 bases from J, the gap between germline ends came to 12 bases. Germline CDR1 reads MNHEY; CDR2 reads SVGAGI. CDR3: CASSLIGQYNEQFF. The CDR3 region has the DNA TGTGCCAGCAGTCTCATCGGACAGTACAATGAGCAGTTCTTC.

The chain recombines TRBV18 with TRBJ2-4; D might be TRBD1 (7 bases). The CDR3 has 16 amino acids. V lost 3 bases and J lost 3, with 15 bases in between. The germline gives CDR1 KGHSH, CDR2 LQKENI. The CDR3 DNA follows: TGTGCCAGCTCACCGGGAGGAACAGGGGTCAAAAACATTCAGTACTTC. It yields the protein CASSPGGTGVKNIQYF.

The V and J genes are TRBV15 and TRBJ2-2; the match to TRBD1 covers 11 bases. Germline V gene lookup returns CDR1 LNHNV and CDR2 YYDKDF (reference sequence). V shed 3 bases and J 5 bases; nucleotides not matched to a gene: 2. The CDR3 loop spans 15 amino acids. DNA of the CDR3: TGTGCCACCAGCAGGGACAGGGGGCAGACCGGGGAGCTGTTTTTT. This encodes CATSRDRGQTGELFF.

The chain employs TRBV19 and TRBJ2-5; no definite D call. The CDR3 runs 14 residues. Deletions cut 3 bases from V and 7 bases from J, with 15 bases between. Germline CDR1 and CDR2: LNHDA and SQIVND (reference sequence). The DNA of the CDR3 is TGTGCCAGTAGTATGGGCTTGACCCCCCGGACCCAGTACTTC. Translation gives CASSMGLTPRTQYF.

The chain links TRBV6-5 to TRBJ1-2; 8 bases agree with TRBD1. Germline assignment: CDR1 MNHEY and CDR2 SVGAGI. Trimming at V came to 0 bases and at J to 4 bases, leaving 7 bases not matched to a gene. This CDR3 comprises 16 residues. In DNA form, the CDR3 reads TGTGCCAGCAGTTACTCAGCAGGGGGCCGGGGCTATGGCTACACCTTC. Amino acids: CASSYSAGGRGYGYTF.